Reported below is one TCR beta chain. Its antigen specificity is not known. Base qualities are not recorded, but no much larger clone differs from it by a single base. The donors were healthy, HIV-negative adults who had no recently reported acute infections or vaccinations. Every donor was a Caucasian adult residing in Nashville, Tennessee, USA. Magnetic negative selection was used to enrich CD4+ T cells, after which naive cells were positively selected on CD45RA and the negative fraction became the memory subset. After blood collection by leukapheresis, PBMCs were isolated using Ficoll-Histopaque density gradient centrifugation and then cryopreserved in the vapor phase of liquid nitrogen. Analytical flow cytometry was used to check the purity and quantity of each magnetically sorted T cell population. Genomic DNA was isolated from each sorted fraction and quantified by UV absorbance on a Nanodrop 2000c.

This record belongs to a study of shared clonotypes between healthy human individuals (dated by TCRdb to the early 2020s). For the wider study: A couple of women and a few men aged 18 to 49 years were included in the cohort. Blood TCR repertoires of a handful of healthy adults were deeply sequenced to estimate repertoire size and the extent of clonotype sharing between individuals. For each donor, CD4 naive and CD4 memory were each given three plates, CD8 naive was given two plates, and CD8 memory was given one plate. Leukapheresis yielded between about 0.85 and 10 billion PBMCs per donor. To increase sequencing depth and limit assay-specific biases, TCR repertoire library preparation and sequencing were carried out by different laboratories using diverse techniques. Findings and caveats that apply to the study as a whole: Incomplete sequencing was indicated by rarefaction of sorted-subset datasets, despite the large sequencing depth. Naive subsets generally had larger estimated clonotype richness than memory subsets did. Across a few donors, approximately 4.9% of naive CD4, around 3.5% of naive CD8, around 2.5% of memory CD4, and around 0.4% of memory CD8 clonotypes were shared. Clonotypes shared by all four sorted-subset donors showed higher generation probabilities than non-shared clonotypes. Pairwise subsampling indicated that sequencing depth was expected to affect the degree of clonotype sharing among donors. Sampling was restricted to blood, and TCR repertoires in tissue are likely to differ from TCR repertoires in blood. Because the study included only a small number of donors, the genetic and exposure-history diversity represented was limited.

From cysteine to phenylalanine, the CDR3 is 11 amino acids long. Just CDR3 DNA is preserved here, 33 bases in frame from base 1. V drops 6 bases and J drops 10 bases, leaving 13 bases in between. From the germline V gene, CDR1 is MDHEN and CDR2 is SYDVKM. Using the deep immunoSEQ assay, multiplex PCR amplified TCR CDR3 regions from genomic DNA. Extracted genomic DNA from each cell subset was distributed evenly across all wells of several immunoSEQ 96-well plates, and each plate was treated as a replicate. For sorted subsets, around 200 ng genomic DNA, equal to 30,000 or so T cell genomes, was loaded into each replicate PCR. Purified libraries were measured with a Qubit 3.0 fluorometer, size-checked on a Bioanalyzer 2100, and measured again with the KAPA Library Quantification kit. Each immunoSEQ 96-well plate was sequenced on its own single-read 150-cycle Illumina NextSeq 550 flow cell. Per the authors' processing: Because the immunoSEQ output held only junctional sequences and lacked quality scores, the filtering could not match the filtering applied to full-length reads. Sequences were annotated with PyIR, a Python wrapper for IgBLAST v1.9, using IMGT germline references to assign V/J genes and CDR3. Reads were filtered out if the reads had weak V/J assignments (E-value above 1e-6), no CDR3, stop codons, out-of-frame junctions, or ambiguous translated residues. A V3J clonotype was defined by an identical inferred V gene, J gene, and CDR3 amino acid sequence. Percentage overlap between repertoires was calculated by dividing the number of shared unique clonotypes by the size of the smaller repertoire. RTK rarefaction, the Chao1 estimator, and Recon v2.1 estimates of unobserved clonotypes were used to assess repertoire richness. Generation probabilities for all TCRbeta clonotypes obtained by the gDNA method from a handful of donors were computed using OLGA. This is the immuneACCESS table as TCRdb keeps it, with only in-frame sequences that have V and J called. A part of the clones is gone; compared with another copy, unresolved V genes explain less than half, and the rest is unexplained. The D gene and trimming were derived from the DNA, and the V and J assignments and clone size from that table. In this sample the table shows some 2,000,000 clones, approximately 96% of which occur a single time. The top ten constitute about 0.13% of the sample.

The chain couples TRBV28 to TRBJ2-7, with the D gene call left open. The sequenced sample consisted of naive CD4+ T cells sorted from blood. Per the publication, the cell subset or site label means: CD45RA+ positively selected. The TCR sequence derives from a man aged 18-30 years in good health. This receptor has the CDR3 CASSLVGSQYF. The sequenced DNA: TGTGCCAGCAGCCTCGTTGGTTCCCAGTACTTC.